This TCR beta chain was identified during a study of blood T cell repertoires in COVID-19. In the study overall: PBMCs, B-cell-depleted T cells, or T cells were the source of the cDNA or gDNA that made up the material.

This CDR3 has 14 residues. Germline assignment: CDR1 MNHEY and CDR2 SMNVEV (reference sequence). Trimming shortened V by 2 bases and J by 11 bases, and 13 bases separated the two germline ends. The method was immunoSEQ multiplex PCR; TCRdb's version includes in-frame clones alone and lacks a portion of them. The table includes hundreds of thousands of clones, 83% detected once. This receptor was taken from a woman aged 45-60 years with acute or convalescent COVID-19. The source material was peripheral blood. This rearrangement joins TRBV27 to TRBJ1-6; a possible D gene is TRBD1 (6 bases). CDR3 in amino acids: CASSLRGYGPPLHF. The CDR3 nucleotides are TGTGCCAGCAGTTTAAGGGGGTACGGGCCACCCCTCCACTTT.